Below, 17 T cell receptor beta chains from the same sample are listed, as sequenced in a study of blood T cell repertoires in COVID-19. Data came from immunoSEQ multiplex PCR; TCRdb stores just in-frame clones and leaves some out. The data hold 250,000 or so clones, with nearly 90% observed a single time. Sequencing was done on a sample of peripheral blood. These receptors were obtained from a woman between 40 and 55 years old who had recovered from COVID-19.

This clone was seen a single time. The genes are TRBV6-5 and TRBJ2-1; 7 bases map to TRBD2. Trimming at V came to 4 bases and at J to 10 bases, leaving 10 bases not matched to a gene. This CDR3 is 14 amino acids long. Germline lookup yields CDR1 MNHEY and CDR2 SVGAGI. Here the CDR3 DNA reads TGTGCCAGCAGTTTATGGCAGGGAGGGCGAGAGCAGTTCTTC. It yields the protein CASSLWQGGREQFF.

The chain joins TRBV6-5 to TRBJ2-5; 8 nucleotides match TRBD2. CDR3 length equals 15 residues. The ends lost 4 bases at V and 4 bases at J; junction bases unmatched: 8. Germline V gene sequence: CDR1 MNHEY, CDR2 SVGAGI. The CDR3 nucleotides read TGTGCCAGCAGTTCGTTAGCGGGGACGTCAGAGACCCAGTACTTC. Its protein product is CASSSLAGTSETQYF.

V and J are TRBV7-9 and TRBJ2-3; 7 bases are shared with TRBD1. The ends lost 4 bases at V and 4 bases at J; junction bases unmatched: 11. The CDR3 is 16 residues long. From germline, CDR1 is SEHNR and CDR2 FQNEAQ (reference sequence). CDR3 coding DNA: TGTGCCAGCAGCTCATTAGGACAGGCCGGGGCAGATACGCAGTATTTT. Residues: CASSSLGQAGADTQYF.

This chain uses TRBV29-1 with TRBJ2-3, with unresolved D. The germline V gene encodes CDR1 SQVTM and CDR2 ANQGSEA. V lost 7 bases to trimming and J lost 6 bases, with 11 bases between them. This CDR3 is 11 amino acids long. The CDR3 loop is CSARGSDTQYF. The CDR3 bases are TGCAGCGCCCGAGGTTCCGATACGCAGTATTTT.

This sequence joins TRBV4-1 and TRBJ2-6; 11 bases are a match to TRBD1. Unmatched junction bases numbered 13, after V lost 6 bases and J lost 0 bases. The CDR3 runs 20 residues. Germline CDR1 and CDR2: MGHRA and YSYEKL. This chain's CDR3 is CASSPSLWTGGDSGANVLTF. The CDR3 DNA follows: TGCGCCAGCAGTCCGAGTTTGTGGACAGGGGGCGACTCTGGGGCCAACGTCCTGACTTTC.

The chain employs TRBV10-1 and TRBJ1-1; possibly TRBD1 for D (6 bases). CDR1 is WNHNN and CDR2 is SYGVQD in the germline V gene (reference sequence). This CDR3 spans 14 amino acids. Trimming took 5 bases from V and 6 from J, leaving 16 bases between them. As DNA, the CDR3 is TGCGCCAGCAGTCAAAACAGGGCCGACCCTGAAGCTTTCTTT. Residues: CASSQNRADPEAFF.

Only a few counts were recorded for this clone. The chain is built from TRBV9 and TRBJ2-5; 9 nucleotides agree with TRBD2. Germline V lookup: CDR1 SGDLS, CDR2 YYNGEE. Trimming cost V 3 bases and J 5 bases; bases outside gene matches: 5. This CDR3 spans 14 amino acids. The DNA for the CDR3 is TGTGCCAGCAGCGCTACGAGCGGGAGGGAGACCCAGTACTTC. Translating it yields CASSATSGRETQYF.

The CDR3 is CASSWPGLQETQYF. The DNA for the CDR3 is TGCGCCAGCAGCTGGCCGGGACTCCAAGAGACCCAGTACTTC. The genes are TRBV5-1 and TRBJ2-5, with D possibly being TRBD2 (6 bases). CDR3 length: 14 amino acids. Germline V gene sequence: CDR1 SGHRS, CDR2 YFSETQ. Trimming left V 3 bases short and J 1 base short, with 10 bases between.

This clone appeared a single time. V usage is TRBV5-1 and J usage is TRBJ2-2; TRBD2 might be the D (6 bases). CDR1 and CDR2 from the germline V gene are SGHRS and YFSETQ. This CDR3 is 16 amino acids long. Trimming pared 4 bases from V and 4 bases from J, leaving 17 bases between. CDR3 coding DNA: TGCGCCAGCAGCCCCTCGGGGGAACGGGGCACCGGGGAGCTGTTTTTT. It yields the protein CASSPSGERGTGELFF.

V gene TRBV25-1 combines with J gene TRBJ2-3; 9 bases match TRBD2. From germline, CDR1 is MGHDK and CDR2 SYGVNS. This CDR3 is 16 amino acids long. The V gene end was trimmed by 4 bases and the J gene end by 2 bases; junction bases not matched to a gene: 7. CDR3 nucleotide sequence: TGTGCCAGCAGTGTGGGGGCGGGAGGGCCCACAGATACGCAGTATTTT. This gives the protein CASSVGAGGPTDTQYF.

The CDR3 spells CASSLSLPGRGYTF. CDR3 sequence (DNA): TGTGCCAGCAGCTTGAGTCTACCAGGCCGTGGCTACACCTTC. The chain joins TRBV5-6 to TRBJ1-2; no clear D. V gave up 1 base and J gave up 7 bases, with 14 bases separating them. CDR3 size: 14 residues. Germline V CDR1 and CDR2: SGHDT, YYEEEE.

This sequence joins TRBV28 and TRBJ1-2, with D perhaps TRBD1 (6 bases). V was cut by 5 bases and J by 7 bases, with 11 bases left in between. The V gene's germline CDR1 is MDHEN and CDR2 SYDVKM. This CDR3 comprises 12 residues. The CDR3 reads CASSEQGFGYTF. In nucleotides, the CDR3 is TGTGCCAGCAGTGAACAGGGTTTTGGCTACACCTTC.

The chain links TRBV12-3 or TRBV12-4 to TRBJ2-1; D is uncertain. Trimming took 1 base from V and 7 from J, leaving 5 bases between them. There are 12 residues in the CDR3. As DNA, the CDR3 is TGTGCCAGCAGTTTAGAGAGGAATGAGCAGTTCTTC. Translated, it gives CASSLERNEQFF.

This sequence joins TRBV4-3 and TRBJ2-3, with D maybe TRBD2 (5 bases). The V gene lost 1 base and the J gene lost 5 bases, with 19 bases spanning the gap. The CDR3 has 17 residues. CDR1 and CDR2 (germline): LGHNA, YSLEER. For the CDR3, the DNA is TGCGCCAGCAGCCAAGCCCCCCCGTGGGGAGCTGAAGATACGCAGTATTTT. This encodes CASSQAPPWGAEDTQYF.

The chain uses TRBV10-1 and TRBJ2-1; unclear D gene. Germline V gene sequence: CDR1 WNHNN, CDR2 SYGVQD (reference sequence). V lost 1 base to trimming and J lost 8 bases, with 6 bases between them. This CDR3 is 12 amino acids long. CDR3 sequence reads: CASSEFFDEQFF. DNA of the CDR3: TGCGCCAGCAGTGAGTTCTTCGATGAGCAGTTCTTC.

As for this clone: The sample has other DNA sequences that encode this CDR3 too. The V call is TRBV6-5, the J call TRBJ1-5; D unresolved. The V and J ends lost 2 bases and 4 bases respectively, with 6 bases between them. The CDR3 is 13 amino acids. Germline values: CDR1 MNHEY, CDR2 SVGAGI. The DNA of the CDR3 is TGTGCCAGCAGTTACACGGGGAATCAGCCCCAGCATTTT. It is translated as CASSYTGNQPQHF.

This clone was counted between two and nine times. The chain combines TRBV30 with TRBJ1-6; 7 bases align to TRBD1. The J segment lost 7 bases and the V segment lost 0 bases, leaving 6 bases of the junction unmatched. The length of the CDR3 is 15 residues. CDR1 and CDR2 from the germline V gene are GTSNPN and SVGIG (reference sequence). Here the CDR3 DNA reads TGTGCCTGGAGTGTAACGAGACAGGGAAATTCACCCCTCCACTTT. Translation: CAWSVTRQGNSPLHF.